These T cell receptor beta chains were read from a single sample in a study of T cells in pancreatic ductal adenocarcinoma. Some clones are missing from TCRdb's copy, which holds only in-frame ones; the method was immunoSEQ multiplex PCR. This table has more than 85,000 clones, around 96% appearing once. Sequences were obtained from PBMCs. The receptor source for this set is a human donor with pancreatic ductal adenocarcinoma. The CDR3 runs from the conserved cysteine through the conserved F or W. A D gene is named only where the DNA matches it firmly. Size is stated for part of the rows, as once, few or many counts, or as a class when the clone is expanded.

TRBV28	NA	NA	TRBJ1-3	CASSLFGDTIYF	TGTGCCAGCAGTTTATTCGGGGACACCATATATTTT
TRBV7-2	NA	NA	TRBJ2-7	CASSRAPYEQYF	TGTGCCAGCAGCCGAGCTCCCTACGAGCAGTACTTC
TRBV6-5	NA	NA	TRBJ2-3	CASRPGLSTDTQYF	TGTGCCAGCAGACCGGGACTCTCCACAGATACGCAGTATTTT
TRBV5-1	once	TRBD2	TRBJ2-2	CATHRRAGDTGELFF	TGCGCCACCCATAGGCGAGCGGGAGACACCGGGGAGCTGTTTTTT
TRBV7-9	NA	TRBD2	TRBJ2-1	CASHSGKMSYNEQFF	TGTGCCAGCCATAGCGGGAAAATGAGTTACAATGAGCAGTTCTTC
TRBV11-3	NA	NA	TRBJ2-1	CASSLPGQNEQFF	TGTGCCAGCAGCTTACCTGGACAGAATGAGCAGTTCTTC
TRBV25-1	NA	TRBD2	TRBJ2-7	CASEGGTSGIRTYEQYF	TGTGCCAGCGAAGGGGGGACTAGCGGGATTAGGACCTACGAGCAGTACTTC
TRBV7-2	NA	TRBD1	TRBJ2-3	CASSPTGRTDTQYF	TGTGCCAGCAGCCCGACAGGGCGCACAGATACGCAGTATTTT
TRBV18	NA	NA	TRBJ1-2	CASSPRGGDGYTF	TGTGCCAGCTCACCCCGGGGGGGCGATGGCTACACCTTC
TRBV4-3	NA	TRBD1	TRBJ2-5	CASSQGQGRETQYF	TGCGCCAGCAGCCAAGGACAGGGTAGAGAGACCCAGTACTTC
TRBV18	NA	TRBD1	TRBJ2-7	CASSPPPRGSEQYF	TGTGCCAGCTCACCACCTCCCAGGGGGAGTGAGCAGTACTTC
TRBV30	NA	TRBD2	TRBJ2-1	CAWLLSGDSYNEQFF	TGTGCCTGGCTTCTTAGCGGGGACTCCTACAATGAGCAGTTCTTC